Sequencing of this T cell receptor (beta chain) was carried out in a study of blood T cell repertoires in COVID-19. Study overall: There were acute and convalescent COVID-19 samples, and they came from the United States, Italy and Spain.

Data came from immunoSEQ multiplex PCR; TCRdb stores just in-frame clones and leaves some out. Of about 260,000 clones in the sample, roughly 80% are singletons; the top ten hold roughly 4%. Trimming removed 5 bases at V and 6 bases at J, with 10 bases between. There are 11 residues in the CDR3. The germline V gene encodes CDR1 DFQATT and CDR2 SNEGSKA (reference sequence). Cohorts were based on clinical histories the participants reported. This clonotype originated in a man aged 25 to 40 with acute COVID-19. The sequenced sample was PBMCs or T cells enriched from blood (not recorded which). The chain has TRBV20-1 and TRBJ1-1, with D unclear. The CDR3 region is CSAEGGAEAFF. For the CDR3, the DNA is TGCAGTGCTGAGGGTGGCGCTGAAGCTTTCTTT.